A selection of T cell receptor beta chains follows, all from one sample in a study of T cell responses to AZD1222 COVID-19 vaccine. Sequenced by immunoSEQ multiplex PCR; TCRdb stores in-frame clones only, minus some. The table shows about 140,000 clones, with about 90% occurring only once. The sequenced sample was peripheral blood, obtained 28 days after the second dose of the MenACWY control vaccine. All receptors come from an adult who received the MenACWY meningococcal vaccine as a control. Each CDR3 is given with its conserved first and last residue. D genes are given only for firm matches. Some rows mark clone size as missing; the rest say once, few, many or name a class of expanded clone.

d_gene | abundance | len | j_gene | v_gene | CDR3nt | CDR3aa
TRBD2 | . | 16 | TRBJ2-3 | TRBV5-1 | TGCGCCAGCAGCTTGGGCCTAGCGGGAGAGATAGATACGCAGTATTTT | CASSLGLAGEIDTQYF
. | . | 12 | TRBJ1-1 | TRBV12-3/TRBV12-4 | TGTGCCAGCAGTTCAGACAGTCCCGAAGCTTTCTTT | CASSSDSPEAFF
. | once | 16 | TRBJ2-1 | TRBV19 | TGTGCCAGTAGTATTGGGGGCGGAAGTTACTACAATGAGCAGTTCTTC | CASSIGGGSYYNEQFF
TRBD1 | . | 17 | TRBJ2-5 | TRBV10-3 | TGTGCCATCAGTGAGTCCGGCCCAGGGGGATTCCAAGAGACCCAGTACTTC | CAISESGPGGFQETQYF
. | . | 12 | TRBJ1-1 | TRBV7-9 | TGTGCCAGCAGAATTAGTGGATCGACTGCCTTCTTT | CASRISGSTAFF
TRBD2 | . | 13 | TRBJ2-7 | TRBV5-4 | TGTGCCAGCAGCTACGCGGGAGAGTACGAGCAGTACTTC | CASSYAGEYEQYF
. | . | 14 | TRBJ2-2 | TRBV6-1 | TGTGCCAGCAGTGGACAGCCCAACACCGGGGAGCTGTTTTTT | CASSGQPNTGELFF
TRBD2 | . | 13 | TRBJ2-7 | TRBV29-1 | TGCAGCGTTTTAGTAGCGGGACTGTACGAGCAGTACTTC | CSVLVAGLYEQYF
. | . | 18 | TRBJ2-4 | TRBV19 | TGTGCCAGTAGTATCCCCTCCACCTCCTCCGGGGCCAAAAACATTCAGTACTTC | CASSIPSTSSGAKNIQYF
TRBD2 | . | 15 | TRBJ2-5 | TRBV30 | TGTGCCTGGAGTTCCACCGGGAGGCCGGGGGAGACCCAGTACTTC | CAWSSTGRPGETQYF
TRBD2 | . | 16 | TRBJ2-7 | TRBV7-2 | TGTGCCAGCAGCTTAGCCCCTAGCGGGAACTCCTACGAGCAGTACTTC | CASSLAPSGNSYEQYF
. | . | 13 | TRBJ2-3 | TRBV7-6 | TGTGCCAGCAGCTCGTTGCCCACAGATACGCAGTATTTT | CASSSLPTDTQYF
. | . | 14 | TRBJ2-7 | TRBV19 | TGTGCCAGTAGTCACCGGGCCTCAAGGTCCGAGCAGTACTTC | CASSHRASRSEQYF
TRBD1 | . | 13 | TRBJ1-2 | TRBV6-5 | TGTGCCAGCAGTTACTCGACAGGGAATGGCTACACCTTC | CASSYSTGNGYTF
. | . | 16 | TRBJ2-2 | TRBV7-9 | TGTGCCAGCAGCCAACAACAGGGAACAGGCACCGGGGAGCTGTTTTTT | CASSQQQGTGTGELFF
. | . | 14 | TRBJ1-1 | TRBV19 | TGTGCCAGCTCCCAGGGCGGCAGGGTGACTGAAGCTTTCTTT | CASSQGGRVTEAFF
. | . | 14 | TRBJ2-1 | TRBV6-5 | TGTGCCAGCAGTCTCCAGGGGGGGGAATCCCAGCAGTTCTTC | CASSLQGGESQQFF
TRBD1 | . | 14 | TRBJ1-4 | TRBV5-5 | TGTGCCAGCAGCTTGCAGGGGGCTCGTGAAAAACTGTTTTTT | CASSLQGAREKLFF
. | . | 11 | TRBJ2-7 | TRBV30 | TGTGCCTGTGTCTGGGAGTACGAGCAGTACTTC | CACVWEYEQYF
. | . | 14 | TRBJ1-5 | TRBV3-1/TRBV3-2 | TGTGCCAGCAGCCGAGAGGGAGGGCAACAGCCCCAGCATTTT | CASSREGGQQPQHF
TRBD1 | . | 20 | TRBJ2-1 | TRBV9 | TGTGCCAGCAGCGTAGACCCCCGACCGACAGGGGCGAGCTATTACAATGAGCAGTTCTTC | CASSVDPRPTGASYYNEQFF
. | . | 16 | TRBJ2-2 | TRBV9 | TGTGCCAGCAGCGTGGGGGTAGGAACAGCCACCGGGGAGCTGTTTTTT | CASSVGVGTATGELFF
. | . | 13 | TRBJ1-1 | TRBV14 | TGTGCCAGCAGCCAAGGTGAGAACACTGAAGCTTTCTTT | CASSQGENTEAFF
. | . | 15 | TRBJ2-7 | TRBV6-6 | TGTGCCAGCAGCCTGGGACACCATGACTCCTACGAGCAGTACTTC | CASSLGHHDSYEQYF
. | . | 17 | TRBJ2-3 | TRBV9 | TGTGCCAGCAGCTCGCAGCCGGGGGGCAGGGGGACAGATACGCAGTATTTT | CASSSQPGGRGTDTQYF
TRBD1 | . | 12 | TRBJ2-5 | TRBV10-3 | TGTGCCATCAGTTTAGGGGGCGAGACCCAGTACTTC | CAISLGGETQYF
TRBD2 | . | 17 | TRBJ2-1 | TRBV28 | TGTGCCAGCAGTCCCCCCCGGGGACTAGCGGGAGCGTGGGAGCAGTTCTTC | CASSPPRGLAGAWEQFF
TRBD2 | few | 19 | TRBJ2-7 | TRBV6-2/TRBV6-3 | TGTGCCAGCAGTTACGAAGGGACTAGCGTACCGAAAGGATTCTACGAGCAGTACTTC | CASSYEGTSVPKGFYEQYF
TRBD2 | . | 17 | TRBJ2-1 | TRBV7-3 | TGTGCCAGCAGCCCGCCGAGGACTAGCGGGAGCAACAATGAGCAGTTCTTC | CASSPPRTSGSNNEQFF
TRBD1 | . | 14 | TRBJ2-1 | TRBV11-2 | TGTGCCAGCAGCAAGGACAGGGCAAACAATGAGCAGTTCTTC | CASSKDRANNEQFF
TRBD2 | . | 16 | TRBJ2-7 | TRBV27 | TGTGCCAGCAGTTTATTCAGGCTAGCGGACCTCTGGGAGCAGTACTTC | CASSLFRLADLWEQYF
. | . | 12 | TRBJ2-5 | TRBV2 | TGTGCCAGCAGGAGGGAGCTGGAGACCCAGTACTTC | CASRRELETQYF
. | . | 15 | TRBJ2-6 | TRBV28 | TGTGCCAGCGGACTCAGAGGACGGACTGAAAGCGTCCTGACTTTC | CASGLRGRTESVLTF
. | . | 19 | TRBJ1-5 | TRBV28 | TGTGCCAGCAGTTTGGGGCAGGGCGATTTTCGAATAAGCAATCAGCCCCAGCATTTT | CASSLGQGDFRISNQPQHF
. | once | 15 | TRBJ1-3 | TRBV29-1 | TGCAGCGTGAGGGGGGGTCGTGGTTCTGGAAACACCATATATTTT | CSVRGGRGSGNTIYF
TRBD1 | . | 15 | TRBJ2-5 | TRBV19 | TGTGCCAGTAGAAAAGGGCTGGACAGGGCAGAGACCCAGTACTTC | CASRKGLDRAETQYF
. | . | 12 | TRBJ2-2 | TRBV20-1 | TGCAGTGCTAGTCGGGGCACCGGGGAGCTGTTTTTT | CSASRGTGELFF
. | . | 13 | TRBJ1-1 | TRBV6-5 | TGTGCCAGCAGACAGCCCCAACGGACTGAAGCTTTCTTT | CASRQPQRTEAFF
. | . | 16 | TRBJ2-2 | TRBV5-5 | TGTGCCAGCAGCTTGGTTGGGGGTAGGGACACCGGGGAGCTGTTTTTT | CASSLVGGRDTGELFF
. | . | 15 | TRBJ1-4 | TRBV7-9 | TGTGCCAGCAGCTTAGCGCAGGGCAGTAATGAAAAACTGTTTTTT | CASSLAQGSNEKLFF
. | . | 13 | TRBJ2-2 | TRBV27 | TGTGCCAGCAGTTTAGGGGACACCGGGGAGCTGTTTTTT | CASSLGDTGELFF
. | once | 11 | TRBJ1-2 | TRBV28 | TGTGCCAGCACAGGAAACTATGGCTACACCTTC | CASTGNYGYTF
TRBD1 | . | 13 | TRBJ1-1 | TRBV12-3/TRBV12-4 | TGTGCCAGCAGACAGGGGTGGGGCACTGAAGCTTTCTTT | CASRQGWGTEAFF
TRBD1 | . | 16 | TRBJ2-5 | TRBV3-1/TRBV3-2 | TGTGCCAGCAGCCAAGTCACAGGGGCGCCTCAAGAGACCCAGTACTTC | CASSQVTGAPQETQYF
. | . | 16 | TRBJ1-4 | TRBV10-1 | TGCGCCAGCAGTGGGGGCCCTCCCCGGCCTAATGAAAAACTGTTTTTT | CASSGGPPRPNEKLFF
TRBD1 | . | 12 | TRBJ1-2 | TRBV29-1 | TGCAGCGGGGGACAGGGTGTTCAAGGCTACACCTTC | CSGGQGVQGYTF
TRBD1 | . | 14 | TRBJ2-2 | TRBV4-2 | TGTGCCAGCAGCCAAGACAGGGGGAACGGGGAGCTGTTTTTT | CASSQDRGNGELFF
. | . | 13 | TRBJ2-5 | TRBV6-5 | TGTGCCAGCAGTTACGCGACCCAAGAGACCCAGTACTTC | CASSYATQETQYF
TRBD2 | . | 16 | TRBJ2-2 | TRBV10-3 | TGTGCCATCAACACGGGACTAGCGGGAGACATCGGGGAGCTGTTTTTT | CAINTGLAGDIGELFF
TRBD2 | . | 15 | TRBJ2-3 | TRBV2 | TGTGCCAGCACCTCTAGCGGGGGCCTCACAGATACGCAGTATTTT | CASTSSGGLTDTQYF
. | . | 15 | TRBJ2-5 | TRBV29-1 | TGCAGCGTCCGCAAAGGATGGCGGGGACAAGAGACCCAGTACTTC | CSVRKGWRGQETQYF
. | . | 15 | TRBJ2-3 | TRBV4-3 | TGCGCCAGCAGCCGCGGGACTGACACCACAGATACGCAGTATTTT | CASSRGTDTTDTQYF
. | . | 16 | TRBJ2-7 | TRBV6-2/TRBV6-3 | TGTGCCAGCAGTTACTCGCAGGACACTAACTCCTACGAGCAGTACTTC | CASSYSQDTNSYEQYF